These 24 T cell receptor beta chains came from one sample sequenced in a study of Ad26.COV2.S vaccination and SARS-CoV-2 variants. Here immunoSEQ multiplex PCR was the method, and the copy in TCRdb shows in-frame clones only, minus some. This sample yields around 270,000 clones, of which roughly nine tenths are seen a single time; about 2.8% belongs to the top ten. Treatment denoted: around 19 received Ad26.COV2.S at low or high dose, single or two shots; 5 received placebo; per-sample allocation not given. The samples date from day 63 after the first vaccine or placebo injection. This specimen was peripheral blood, taken in a trial of Ad26.COV2.S vaccine versus placebo. Receptor source: a person between 18 and 65 years old who received the Ad26.COV2.S COVID-19 vaccine or a placebo.

This chain's CDR3 is CASSPGFSVGETQYF. CDR3 bases: TGTGCCAGCAGCCCCGGGTTCTCGGTCGGAGAGACCCAGTACTTC. The chain uses TRBV7-9 and TRBJ2-5; D remains ambiguous. Germline lookup yields CDR1 SEHNR and CDR2 FQNEAQ (reference sequence). V gave up 5 bases and J gave up 4 bases, with 17 bases separating them. CDR3 length: 15 residues.

This chain uses TRBV15 with TRBJ1-1; D gene uncertain. Germline lookup yields CDR1 LNHNV and CDR2 YYDKDF (reference sequence). The CDR3 consists of 12 residues. V gave up 5 bases and J gave up 1 base, with 5 bases separating them. CDR3 sequence (DNA): TGTGCCACCAGCGTACCGAACACTGAAGCTTTCTTT. Residues: CATSVPNTEAFF.

The chain employs TRBV5-1 and TRBJ1-3, with D possibly being TRBD1 (5 bases). Germline lookup yields CDR1 SGHRS and CDR2 YFSETQ. The CDR3 totals 16 residues. Trimming pared 0 bases from V and 0 bases from J, leaving 10 bases between. DNA of the CDR3: TGCGCCAGCAGCTTGGCCGGGGGGATCTCTGGAAACACCATATATTTT. This encodes CASSLAGGISGNTIYF.

This clone appeared a single time. The chain has TRBV29-1 and TRBJ2-2, with D perhaps given as TRBD1 or TRBD2 (5 bases each). CDR3 length: 14 residues. The germline V gene has CDR1 SQVTM and CDR2 ANQGSEA. V was pared by 7 bases and J by 2 bases, with 14 bases between. CDR3: CSGAGRANTGELFF. CDR3 DNA: TGCAGCGGCGCGGGCAGGGCAAACACCGGGGAGCTGTTTTTT.

The chain has TRBV7-3 and TRBJ2-5, with D possibly being TRBD1 or TRBD2 (6 bases each). V was shortened by 5 bases and J by 2 bases, with 15 bases between the two germline ends. Germline V CDR1 and CDR2: SGHTA, FQGTGA. The CDR3 is 15 amino acids. In nucleotides, the CDR3 is TGTGCCAGCAGCACAGGAAGGGGGACTCAAGAGACCCAGTACTTC. Residues: CASSTGRGTQETQYF.

This clone was seen a single time. The rearrangement uses TRBV4-1 and TRBJ1-2; TRBD1 matches 8 bases. The J segment lost 4 bases and the V segment lost 2 bases, leaving 9 bases of the junction unmatched. The CDR3 runs to 16 residues. CDR1 and CDR2 (germline): MGHRA, YSYEKL. CDR3 region: CASSQSWTGLSYGYTF. CDR3 sequence (DNA): TGCGCCAGCAGCCAATCCTGGACAGGGTTAAGCTATGGCTACACCTTC.

This clone was counted only a few times. The chain has TRBV24-1 and TRBJ2-7; 7 bases match TRBD2. The CDR3 length is 14 residues. From germline, CDR1 is KGHDR and CDR2 SFDVKD. Germline trimming cut 8 bases from V and 1 base from J; bases unmatched to any gene: 7. This CDR3 reads CATIRSGDSYEQYV. DNA for the CDR3: TGTGCCACCATCAGGAGCGGGGATTCCTACGAGCAGTACGTC.

CDR3 in DNA: TGTGCCTGGAGGGGCGGTCTCCCACCCTACGAGCAGTACTTC. Amino acid sequence: CAWRGGLPPYEQYF. The chain links TRBV30 to TRBJ2-7; no clear D. Germline CDR1 and CDR2: GTSNPN and SVGIG (reference sequence). V dropped 3 bases and J dropped 2 bases, with 14 bases sitting between them. The CDR3 loop spans 14 amino acids.

The chain combines TRBV11-2 with TRBJ2-7; possible D gene TRBD2, 6 bases. V gave up 1 base and J gave up 4 bases, with 14 bases separating them. The CDR3 is made up of 15 amino acids. The V gene's germline CDR1 is SGHAT and CDR2 FQNNGV. CDR3 amino acids: CASSLGSLGGYEQYF. Written as DNA, the CDR3 is TGTGCCAGCAGCTTAGGGTCCCTCGGAGGGTACGAGCAGTACTTC.

This chain links TRBV5-1 with TRBJ1-2, with unresolved D. The germline V and J ends were trimmed by 5 bases and 0 bases, with 14 bases remaining between them. CDR3 length: 15 amino acids. The germline gives CDR1 SGHRS, CDR2 YFSETQ. CDR3 region: CASRHLWQANYGYTF. In DNA form, the CDR3 reads TGCGCCAGCAGACACCTTTGGCAAGCTAACTATGGCTACACCTTC.

The V gene is TRBV2, the J gene TRBJ1-5, with 8 positions matching TRBD1. This CDR3 is built from 15 residues. Trimming took 3 bases from V and 7 from J; bases not matched to a gene: 8. Germline V lookup: CDR1 SNHLY, CDR2 FYNNEI. CDR3 in amino acids: CASSDGRTGRQPQHF. The CDR3, as DNA: TGTGCCAGCAGTGATGGGAGGACAGGGAGGCAGCCCCAGCATTTT.

The V call is TRBV12-3 or TRBV12-4, the J call TRBJ2-7, with a tentative D call TRBD1 (6 bases). V was cut by 2 bases and J by 4 bases, with 9 bases left in between. The CDR3 runs 13 residues. Here the CDR3 DNA reads TGTGCCAGCAGTTTAACAGGGCGGTACGAGCAGTACTTC. The encoded protein is CASSLTGRYEQYF.

V and J are TRBV18 and TRBJ2-3, with TRBD1 matching over 7 bases. The CDR3 runs 15 residues. CDR1 is KGHSH and CDR2 is LQKENI in the germline V gene. V lost 4 bases, J lost 2 bases, and 6 bases stayed unmatched. CDR3 nucleotides: TGTGCCAGCTCACTTAACAGGGGTACCACAGATACGCAGTATTTT. Translated, it gives CASSLNRGTTDTQYF.

This clone was seen just once. This sequence joins TRBV7-8 and TRBJ2-5; 8 nucleotides match TRBD1. With 4 bases clipped from V and 4 bases from J, the junction kept 5 bases outside the gene matches. Germline CDR1 SGHVS, CDR2 FQNEAQ. The CDR3 length is 14 residues. The CDR3 is CASSYGTGSETQYF. The CDR3 DNA follows: TGTGCCAGCAGCTATGGGACAGGATCAGAGACCCAGTACTTC.

This clone was recorded once. This chain joins TRBV6-5 and TRBJ1-4, with D uncertain. V lost 6 bases and J lost 0, with 5 bases in between. CDR1 and CDR2 from the germline V gene are MNHEY and SVGAGI. The CDR3 consists of 13 residues. Here the CDR3 reads CASRTPTNEKLFF. CDR3 nucleotide sequence: TGTGCCAGCAGAACCCCAACTAATGAAAAACTGTTTTTT.

This chain links TRBV19 with TRBJ2-3, with 12 bases lining up with TRBD2. J was trimmed by 6 bases and V by 8 bases; bases with no gene match: 6. Germline CDR1 LNHDA, CDR2 SQIVND (reference sequence). CDR3 length: 14 amino acids. The CDR3 loop reads CASALAGGLDTQYF. CDR3 DNA sequence: TGTGCCAGTGCACTAGCGGGGGGCCTCGATACGCAGTATTTT.

V is TRBV6-6 and J is TRBJ2-3, with 8 bases aligning to TRBD2. The junction had 16 bases not matched to a gene; V was cut back by 5 bases and J by 0 bases. The CDR3 spans 19 residues. CDR1 is MNHNY, CDR2 SVGAGI, per germline (reference sequence). The CDR3 here is CASSPPAGTGGTSTDTQYF. In nucleotides, the CDR3 is TGTGCCAGCAGTCCGCCGGCGGGGACGGGAGGGACTAGCACAGATACGCAGTATTTT.

The sample holds one count of this clone. The chain is built from TRBV30 and TRBJ1-2; 11 nucleotides match TRBD1. Germline V gives CDR1 GTSNPN, CDR2 SVGIG (reference sequence). V gave up 2 bases and J gave up 3 bases; unmatched junction bases: 8. The CDR3 covers 16 residues. The CDR3 DNA reads as TGTGCCTGGAGTTCCCCTAGGGACAGGGGGGACTATGGCTACACCTTC. It is translated as CAWSSPRDRGDYGYTF. The full variable domain, in which reference TRBV30 and TRBJ1-2 provide the parts outside the CDR3, is SQTIHQWPATLVQPVGSPLSLECTVEGTSNPNLYWYRQAAGRGLQLLFYSVGIGQISSEVPQNLSASRPQDRQFILSSKKLLLSDSGFYLCAWSSPRDRGDYGYTFGSGTRLTVV.

The V and J genes are TRBV24-1 and TRBJ2-1; 9 nucleotides line up with TRBD1. The ends lost 4 bases at V and 5 bases at J; junction bases unmatched: 8. This CDR3 region has 16 residues. Germline V gene sequence: CDR1 KGHDR, CDR2 SFDVKD. DNA of the CDR3: TGTGCCACCAGTGACACCGGGACAGGGTCTCACAATGAGCAGTTCTTC. Amino acid sequence: CATSDTGTGSHNEQFF.

The chain couples TRBV6-5 to TRBJ1-1; D gene ambiguous. V shed 8 bases and J shed 0 bases, with 7 bases lying between them. The CDR3 runs 12 residues. CDR1 MNHEY and CDR2 SVGAGI come from the germline V gene. CDR3 sequence reads: CASVELNTEAFF. The CDR3 nucleotides are TGTGCCAGCGTCGAGCTGAACACTGAAGCTTTCTTT.

The V gene is TRBV4-1, the J gene TRBJ2-7; 10 positions agree with TRBD1. The length of the CDR3 is 16 residues. CDR1 and CDR2 from the germline V gene are MGHRA and YSYEKL. Losses at the gene ends were 0 bases for V and 3 bases for J; bases not matched to a gene: 5. The CDR3 DNA reads TGCGCCAGCAGCCAAGAGAAAAGGGACAGGGGCTACGAGCAGTACTTC. As protein: CASSQEKRDRGYEQYF.

Only a few counts were recorded for this clone. The J gene is TRBJ2-7, the V gene TRBV11-2; D remains unclear. Between the trimmed V and J ends, which lost 5 bases and 2 bases, there was a span of 7 bases. This CDR3 has 12 residues. Germline lookup yields CDR1 SGHAT and CDR2 FQNNGV. CDR3 region: CASSLRPYEQYV. Written as DNA, the CDR3 is TGTGCCAGCAGCCTTAGGCCCTACGAGCAGTACGTC.

The chain couples TRBV18 to TRBJ1-1, with TRBD1 as a possible D gene (6 bases). This CDR3 is 12 amino acids long. The V gene lost 6 bases and the J gene lost 7 bases, with 12 bases spanning the gap. The germline V gene encodes CDR1 KGHSH and CDR2 LQKENI. The CDR3 reads CASSEDRFEAFF. The CDR3 bases are TGTGCCAGCTCCGAGGACAGATTTGAAGCTTTCTTT.

The genes are TRBV11-2 and TRBJ2-1; TRBD2 aligns across 8 bases. With V trimmed by 1 base and J by 0 bases, 2 bases remained unmatched. The CDR3 length is 16 residues. Germline CDR1 reads SGHAT; CDR2 reads FQNNGV. CDR3 DNA sequence: TGTGCCAGCAGCTTAGCGGGAGGGAGCTCCTACAATGAGCAGTTCTTC. Translated, it gives CASSLAGGSSYNEQFF.